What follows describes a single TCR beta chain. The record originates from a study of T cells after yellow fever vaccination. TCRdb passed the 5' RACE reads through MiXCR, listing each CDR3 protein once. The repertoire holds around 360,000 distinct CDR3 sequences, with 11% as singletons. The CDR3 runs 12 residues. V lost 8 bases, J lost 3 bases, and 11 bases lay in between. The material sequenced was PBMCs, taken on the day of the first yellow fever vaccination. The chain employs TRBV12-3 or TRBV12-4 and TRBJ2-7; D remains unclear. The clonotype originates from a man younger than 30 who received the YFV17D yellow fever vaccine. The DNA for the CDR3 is TGTGCCAGCGGATTGTGGGGCTACGAGCAGTACTTC. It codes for CASGLWGYEQYF.